This T cell receptor (beta chain) was captured in a study of cytomegalovirus exposure and HLA in healthy donors. General observations from the study: Of the V segments, some could not be distinguished, including TRBV6-2 and TRBV6-3, and were excluded. Across donors, most TCRs were seen rarely, yet some public ones were widespread. Later, an analysis found that common viral pathogens appeared to be linked with several of the most significant clusters. Most subjects' HLA-A and HLA-B alleles were reportedly predicted from TCR beta sequences.

Researchers ran the PCR with 60 Vbeta and 13 Jbeta primers. TCRdb keeps only in-frame clones here, not all; method: immunoSEQ multiplex PCR. The top ten hold approximately 4.2% of the sample, which has approximately 97,000 clones, approximately 80% seen once. The CDR3 length is 15 residues. The junction had 7 bases not matched to a gene; V was cut back by 3 bases and J by 7 bases. CDR1 is LNHNV and CDR2 is YYDKDF in the germline V gene (reference sequence). A note on this clone: Its antigen is not known.

Material: PBMCs. The chain joins TRBV15 to TRBJ2-7, with TRBD2 identical over 12 bases. The receptor's source is a woman aged 70 to 79 in good health and CMV-seropositive. CDR3 bases: TGTGCCACCAGCAGGACTAGCGGGAGATCGGAAGAGCAGTACTTC. This gives the protein CATSRTSGRSEEQYF.